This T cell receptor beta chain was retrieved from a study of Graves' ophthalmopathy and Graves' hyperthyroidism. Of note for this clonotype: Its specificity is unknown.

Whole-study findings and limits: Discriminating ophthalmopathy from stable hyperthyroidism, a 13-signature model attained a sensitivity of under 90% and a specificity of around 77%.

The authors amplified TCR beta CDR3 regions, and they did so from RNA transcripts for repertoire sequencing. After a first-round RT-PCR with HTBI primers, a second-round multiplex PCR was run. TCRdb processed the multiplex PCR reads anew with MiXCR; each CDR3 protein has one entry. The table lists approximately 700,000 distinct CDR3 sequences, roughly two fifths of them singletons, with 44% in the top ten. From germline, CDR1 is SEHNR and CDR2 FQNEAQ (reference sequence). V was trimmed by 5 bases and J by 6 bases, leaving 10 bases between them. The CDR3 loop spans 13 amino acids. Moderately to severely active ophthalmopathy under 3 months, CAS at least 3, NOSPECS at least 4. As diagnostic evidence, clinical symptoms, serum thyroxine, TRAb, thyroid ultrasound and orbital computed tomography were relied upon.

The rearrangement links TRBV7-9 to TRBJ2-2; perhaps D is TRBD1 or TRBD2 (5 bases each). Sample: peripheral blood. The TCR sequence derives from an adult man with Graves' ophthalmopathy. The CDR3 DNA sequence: TGTGCCAGCAGCCAGGGACGGTCCGGGGAGCTGTTTTTT. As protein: CASSQGRSGELFF. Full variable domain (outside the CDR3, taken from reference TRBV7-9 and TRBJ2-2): DTGVSQNPRHKITKRGQNVTFRCDPISEHNRLYWYRQTLGQGPEFLTYFQNEAQLEKSRLLSDRFSAERPKGSFSTLEIQRTEQGDSAMYLCASSQGRSGELFFGEGSRLTVL.